This T cell receptor (beta chain) was captured by sequencing in a study of blood T cell repertoires in COVID-19. Study as a whole: Samples representing acute and convalescent COVID-19 were sourced from the United States, Italy and Spain. The cDNA or gDNA used as material had been derived from T cells, B-cell-depleted T cells, or PBMCs.

Germline CDR1 reads SGHDT; CDR2 reads YYEEEE. Losses at the gene ends were 6 bases for V and 9 bases for J; bases not matched to a gene: 5. The CDR3 is 13 amino acids. In the authors' workflow: It was from reference gene primer amplification that nucleated cell counts were estimated. The protocol was immunoSEQ multiplex PCR, while the TCRdb copy is restricted to in-frame clones and leaves out a portion. Clone size and the V and J calls come from that table; the DNA yielded D and trimming. The sample includes 300,000 to 400,000 clones, around 90% seen only once; the top ten take roughly 3.5%. This clone turned up a few times.

This sequence was found in a woman under 30 who had recovered from COVID-19. The genes are TRBV5-6 and TRBJ1-6; 8 nucleotides match TRBD1. Sequenced material: peripheral blood. CDR3 sequence: CASTPGGSSPLHF. The CDR3 coding sequence is TGTGCCAGCACCCCAGGGGGCAGTTCACCCCTCCACTTT.